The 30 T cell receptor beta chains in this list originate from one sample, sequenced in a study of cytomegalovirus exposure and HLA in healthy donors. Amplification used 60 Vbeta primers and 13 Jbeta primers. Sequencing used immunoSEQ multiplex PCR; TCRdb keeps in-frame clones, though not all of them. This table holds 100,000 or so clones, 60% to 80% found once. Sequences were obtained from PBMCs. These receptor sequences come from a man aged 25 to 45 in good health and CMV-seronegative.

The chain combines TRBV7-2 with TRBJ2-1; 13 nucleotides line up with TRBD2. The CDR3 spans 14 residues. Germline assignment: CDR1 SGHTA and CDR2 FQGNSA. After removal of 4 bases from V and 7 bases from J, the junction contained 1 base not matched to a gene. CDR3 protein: CASSWTSGGNEQFF. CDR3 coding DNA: TGTGCCAGCAGCTGGACTAGCGGGGGTAATGAGCAGTTCTTC.

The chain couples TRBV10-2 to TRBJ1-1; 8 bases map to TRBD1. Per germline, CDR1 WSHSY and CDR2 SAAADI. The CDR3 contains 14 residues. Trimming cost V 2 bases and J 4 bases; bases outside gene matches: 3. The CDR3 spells CASSENRGGTEAFF. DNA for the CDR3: TGCGCCAGCAGTGAGAACAGGGGGGGCACTGAAGCTTTCTTT.

CDR3 amino acids: CASSDPDRVGNEKLFF. DNA for the CDR3: TGTGCCAGCAGTGACCCTGACAGGGTTGGTAATGAAAAACTGTTTTTT. The rearrangement joins TRBV2 to TRBJ1-4, with 7 bases that match TRBD1. This CDR3 has 16 residues. CDR1 is SNHLY, CDR2 FYNNEI, per germline. V was clipped by 3 bases and J by 4 bases; unmatched bases: 8. Based on the CDR3 plus reference TRBV2 and TRBJ1-4, the full variable domain is EPEVTQTPSHQVTQMGQEVILRCVPISNHLYFYWYRQILGQKVEFLVSFYNNEISEKSEIFDDQFSVERPDGSNFTLKIRSTKLEDSAMYFCASSDPDRVGNEKLFFGSGTQLSVL.

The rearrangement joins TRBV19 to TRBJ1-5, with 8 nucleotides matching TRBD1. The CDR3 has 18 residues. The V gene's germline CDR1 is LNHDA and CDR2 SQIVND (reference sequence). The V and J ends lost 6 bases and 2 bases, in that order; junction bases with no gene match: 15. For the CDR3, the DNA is TGTGCCAGTAGGTCGTCAGGGGGCAACTTTCGGGGCAATCAGCCCCAGCATTTT. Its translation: CASRSSGGNFRGNQPQHF.

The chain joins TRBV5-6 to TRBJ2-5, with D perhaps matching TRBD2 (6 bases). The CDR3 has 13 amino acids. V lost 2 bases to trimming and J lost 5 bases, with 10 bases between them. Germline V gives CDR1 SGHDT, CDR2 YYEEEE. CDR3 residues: CASSFWDWETQYF. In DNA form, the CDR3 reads TGTGCCAGCAGCTTCTGGGACTGGGAGACCCAGTACTTC.

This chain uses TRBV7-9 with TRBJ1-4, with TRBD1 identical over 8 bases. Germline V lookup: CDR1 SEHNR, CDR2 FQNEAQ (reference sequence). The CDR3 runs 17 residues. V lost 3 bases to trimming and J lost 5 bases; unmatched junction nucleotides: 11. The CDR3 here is CASSFSILDRENEKLFF. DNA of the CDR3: TGTGCCAGCAGCTTCTCCATTTTGGACAGGGAGAATGAAAAACTGTTTTTT.

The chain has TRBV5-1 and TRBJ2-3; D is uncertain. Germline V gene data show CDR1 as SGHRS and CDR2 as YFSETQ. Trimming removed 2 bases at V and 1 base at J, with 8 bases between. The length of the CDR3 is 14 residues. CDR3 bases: TGCGCCAGCAGCTTCACAGTCGGCACAGATACGCAGTATTTT. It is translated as CASSFTVGTDTQYF.

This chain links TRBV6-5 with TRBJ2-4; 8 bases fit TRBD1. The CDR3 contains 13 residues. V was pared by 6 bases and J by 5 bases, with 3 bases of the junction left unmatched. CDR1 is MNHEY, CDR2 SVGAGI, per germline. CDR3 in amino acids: CASRRTGQNIQYF. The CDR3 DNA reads TGTGCCAGCAGACGGACAGGGCAAAACATTCAGTACTTC.

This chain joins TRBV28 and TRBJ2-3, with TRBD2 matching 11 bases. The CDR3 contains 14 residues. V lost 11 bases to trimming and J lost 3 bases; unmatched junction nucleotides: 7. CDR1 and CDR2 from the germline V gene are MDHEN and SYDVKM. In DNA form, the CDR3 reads TGTGCCTCGTTAGCGGGAGGGCCGACAGATACGCAGTATTTT. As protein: CASLAGGPTDTQYF.

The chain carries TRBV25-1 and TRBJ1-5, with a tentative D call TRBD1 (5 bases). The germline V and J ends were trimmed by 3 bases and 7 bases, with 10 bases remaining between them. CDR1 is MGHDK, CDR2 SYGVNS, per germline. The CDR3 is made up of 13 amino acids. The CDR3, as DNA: TGTGCCAGCAGTGATGGTCAGGGACAGCCCCAGCATTTT. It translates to CASSDGQGQPQHF.

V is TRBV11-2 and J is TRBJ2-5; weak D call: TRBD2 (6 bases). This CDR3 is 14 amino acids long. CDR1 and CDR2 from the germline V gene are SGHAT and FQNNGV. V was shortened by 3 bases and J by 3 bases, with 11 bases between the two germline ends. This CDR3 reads CASSFGGSKETQYF. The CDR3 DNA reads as TGTGCCAGCAGCTTTGGGGGGAGCAAAGAGACCCAGTACTTC.

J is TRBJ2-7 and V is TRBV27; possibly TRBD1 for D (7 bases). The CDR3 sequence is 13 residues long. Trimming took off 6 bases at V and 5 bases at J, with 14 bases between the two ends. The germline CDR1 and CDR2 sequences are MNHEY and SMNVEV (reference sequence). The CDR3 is CASRAGTENEQYF. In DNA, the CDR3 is TGTGCCAGCAGGGCGGGGACAGAAAACGAGCAGTACTTC.

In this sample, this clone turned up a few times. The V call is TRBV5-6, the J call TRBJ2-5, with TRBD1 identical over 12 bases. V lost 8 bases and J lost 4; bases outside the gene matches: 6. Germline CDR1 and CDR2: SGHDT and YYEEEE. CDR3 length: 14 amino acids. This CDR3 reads CASYGTGGAETQYF. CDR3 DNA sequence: TGTGCCAGTTACGGGACAGGGGGCGCAGAGACCCAGTACTTC.

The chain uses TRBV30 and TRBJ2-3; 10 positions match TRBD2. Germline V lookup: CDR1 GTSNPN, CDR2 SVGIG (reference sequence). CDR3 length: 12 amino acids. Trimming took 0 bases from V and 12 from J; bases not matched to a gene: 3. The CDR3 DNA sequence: TGTGCCTGGAGTGTACTAGCGGGACCACAGTATTTT. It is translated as CAWSVLAGPQYF.

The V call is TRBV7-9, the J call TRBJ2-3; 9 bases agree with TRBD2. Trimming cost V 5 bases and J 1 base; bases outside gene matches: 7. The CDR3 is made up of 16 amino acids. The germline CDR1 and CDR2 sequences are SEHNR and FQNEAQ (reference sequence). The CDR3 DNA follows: TGTGCCAGCAGCCCTGCCAGGACTAGCGGCACAGATACGCAGTATTTT. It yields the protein CASSPARTSGTDTQYF.

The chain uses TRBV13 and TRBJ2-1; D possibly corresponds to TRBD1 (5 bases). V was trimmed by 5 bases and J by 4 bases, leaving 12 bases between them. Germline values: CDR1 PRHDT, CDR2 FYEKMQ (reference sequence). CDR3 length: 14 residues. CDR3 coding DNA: TGTGCCAGCAGCCAAGGGGTTAGGTACAATGAGCAGTTCTTC. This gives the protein CASSQGVRYNEQFF.

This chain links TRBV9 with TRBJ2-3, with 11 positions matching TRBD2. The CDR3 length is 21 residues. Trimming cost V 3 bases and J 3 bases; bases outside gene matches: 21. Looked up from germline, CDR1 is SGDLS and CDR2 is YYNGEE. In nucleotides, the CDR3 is TGTGCCAGCAGCGCCCGCCCGGGGGTTAGCGGGAGGGCCATTGGAACAGATACGCAGTATTTT. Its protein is CASSARPGVSGRAIGTDTQYF.

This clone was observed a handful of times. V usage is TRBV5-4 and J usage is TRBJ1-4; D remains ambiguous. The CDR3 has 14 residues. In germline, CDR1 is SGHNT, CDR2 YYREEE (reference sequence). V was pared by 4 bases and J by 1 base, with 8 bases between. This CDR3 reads CASSHGGTNEKLFF. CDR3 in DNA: TGTGCCAGCAGCCACGGTGGAACTAATGAAAAACTGTTTTTT.

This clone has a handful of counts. This CDR3 reads CASSRGGPRPGELFF. The CDR3 DNA reads as TGCGCCAGCAGTCGCGGAGGGCCACGTCCCGGGGAGCTGTTTTTT. The chain employs TRBV4-1 and TRBJ2-2, with D possibly being TRBD2 (6 bases). The ends were cut back, 6 bases at V and 6 bases at J, with 17 bases in the middle. Germline-derived CDR1 and CDR2 are MGHRA and YSYEKL. The CDR3 spans 15 residues.

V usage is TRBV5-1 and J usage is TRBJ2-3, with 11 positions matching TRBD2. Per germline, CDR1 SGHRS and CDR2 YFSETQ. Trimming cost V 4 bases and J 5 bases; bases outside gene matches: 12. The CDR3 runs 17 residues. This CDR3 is CASSLRGVLAGVDTQYF. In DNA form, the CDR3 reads TGCGCCAGCAGCCTGAGAGGGGTACTAGCGGGAGTAGATACGCAGTATTTT.

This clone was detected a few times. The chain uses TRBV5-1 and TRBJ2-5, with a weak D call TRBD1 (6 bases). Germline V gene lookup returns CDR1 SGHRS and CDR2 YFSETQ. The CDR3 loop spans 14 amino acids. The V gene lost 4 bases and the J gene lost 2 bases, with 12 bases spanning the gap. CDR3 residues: CASSIGQNQETQYF. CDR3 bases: TGCGCCAGCAGCATCGGACAGAATCAAGAGACCCAGTACTTC.

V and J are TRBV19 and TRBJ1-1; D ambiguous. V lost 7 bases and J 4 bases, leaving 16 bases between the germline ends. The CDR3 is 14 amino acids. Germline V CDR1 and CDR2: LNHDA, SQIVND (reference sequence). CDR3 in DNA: TGTGCCAGTACCGCGAGGACGGGAGGCACTGAAGCTTTCTTT. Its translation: CASTARTGGTEAFF.

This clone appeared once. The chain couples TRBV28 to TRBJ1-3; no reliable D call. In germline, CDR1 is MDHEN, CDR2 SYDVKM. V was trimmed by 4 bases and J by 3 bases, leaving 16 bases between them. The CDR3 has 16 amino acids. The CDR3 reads CASSSSGPEGGNTIYF. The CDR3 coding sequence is TGTGCCAGCAGTTCCAGCGGACCGGAGGGTGGAAACACCATATATTTT.

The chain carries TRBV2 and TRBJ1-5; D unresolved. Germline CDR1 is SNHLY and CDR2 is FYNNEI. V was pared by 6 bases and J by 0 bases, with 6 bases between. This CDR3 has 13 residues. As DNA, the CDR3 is TGTGCCAGCAGACAGTTTAGCAATCAGCCCCAGCATTTT. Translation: CASRQFSNQPQHF.

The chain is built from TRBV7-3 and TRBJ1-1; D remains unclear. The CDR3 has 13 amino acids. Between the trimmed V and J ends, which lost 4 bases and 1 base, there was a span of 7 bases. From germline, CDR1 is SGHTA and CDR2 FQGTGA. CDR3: CASSSSGNTEAFF. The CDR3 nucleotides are TGTGCCAGCAGCTCCTCCGGGAACACTGAAGCTTTCTTT.

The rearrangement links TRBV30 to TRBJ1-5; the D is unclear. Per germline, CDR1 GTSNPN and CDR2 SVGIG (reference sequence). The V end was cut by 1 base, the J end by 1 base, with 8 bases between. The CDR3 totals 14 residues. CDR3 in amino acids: CAWSGAASNQPQHF. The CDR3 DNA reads TGTGCCTGGAGTGGGGCAGCCAGCAATCAGCCCCAGCATTTT. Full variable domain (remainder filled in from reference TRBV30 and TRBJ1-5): SQTIHQWPATLVQPVGSPLSLECTVEGTSNPNLYWYRQAAGRGLQLLFYSVGIGQISSEVPQNLSASRPQDRQFILSSKKLLLSDSGFYLCAWSGAASNQPQHFGDGTRLSIL.

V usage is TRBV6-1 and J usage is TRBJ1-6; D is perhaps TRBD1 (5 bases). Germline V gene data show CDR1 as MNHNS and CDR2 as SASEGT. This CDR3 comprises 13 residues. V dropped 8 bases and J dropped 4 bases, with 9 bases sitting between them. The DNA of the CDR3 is TGTGCCAGCCGCGGGGCATATAATTCACCCCTCCACTTT. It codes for CASRGAYNSPLHF.

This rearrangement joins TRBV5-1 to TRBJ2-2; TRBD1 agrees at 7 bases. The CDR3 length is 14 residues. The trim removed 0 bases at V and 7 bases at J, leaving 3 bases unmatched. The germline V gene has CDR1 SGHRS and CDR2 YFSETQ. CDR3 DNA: TGCGCCAGCAGCTTGGACCCAGGGGGCGGGGAGCTGTTTTTT. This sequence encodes CASSLDPGGGELFF. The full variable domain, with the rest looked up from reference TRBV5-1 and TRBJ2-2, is KAGVTQTPRYLIKTRGQQVTLSCSPISGHRSVSWYQQTPGQGLQFLFEYFSETQRNKGNFPGRFSGRQFSNSRSEMNVSTLELGDSALYLCASSLDPGGGELFFGEGSRLTVL.

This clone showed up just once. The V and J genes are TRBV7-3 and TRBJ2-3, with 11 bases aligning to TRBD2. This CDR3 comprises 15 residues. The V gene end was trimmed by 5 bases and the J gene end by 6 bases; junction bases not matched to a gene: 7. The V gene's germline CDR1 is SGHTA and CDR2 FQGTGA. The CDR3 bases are TGTGCCAGCAGCCTAGCGACTAGCGGGAAGGATACGCAGTATTTT. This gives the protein CASSLATSGKDTQYF.

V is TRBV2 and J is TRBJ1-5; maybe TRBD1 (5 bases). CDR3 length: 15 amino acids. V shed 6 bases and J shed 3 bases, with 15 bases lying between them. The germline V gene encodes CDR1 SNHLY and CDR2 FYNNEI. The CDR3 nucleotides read TGTGCCAGCAGAACGGGGGGGACTACCAATCAGCCCCAGCATTTT. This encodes CASRTGGTTNQPQHF.